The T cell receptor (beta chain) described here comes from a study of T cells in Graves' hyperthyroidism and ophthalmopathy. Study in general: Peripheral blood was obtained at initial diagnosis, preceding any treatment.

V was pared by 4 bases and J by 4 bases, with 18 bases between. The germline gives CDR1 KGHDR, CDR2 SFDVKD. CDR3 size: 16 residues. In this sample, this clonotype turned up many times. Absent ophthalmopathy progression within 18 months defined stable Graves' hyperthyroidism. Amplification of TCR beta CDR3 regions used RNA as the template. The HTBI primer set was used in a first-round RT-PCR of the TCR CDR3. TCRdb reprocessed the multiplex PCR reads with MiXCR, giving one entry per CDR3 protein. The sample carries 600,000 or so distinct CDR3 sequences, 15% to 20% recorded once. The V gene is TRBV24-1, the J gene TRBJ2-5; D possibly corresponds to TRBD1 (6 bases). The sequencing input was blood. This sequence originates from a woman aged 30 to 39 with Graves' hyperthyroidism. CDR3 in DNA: TGTGCCACCAGTGACCCTGCACAGGGTTCGGGAGAGACCCAGTACTTC. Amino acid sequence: CATSDPAQGSGETQYF.